This section outlines one T cell receptor beta chain sequence together with its context. These data belong to a study of cytomegalovirus exposure and HLA in healthy donors. The primer mix had 60 Vbeta and 13 Jbeta primers. The assay was immunoSEQ multiplex PCR, and TCRdb's table has in-frame clones only and misses some. The sample yields under 150,000 clones, 82% seen once. The CDR3 totals 16 residues. The ends lost 3 bases at V and 4 bases at J; junction bases unmatched: 10. Germline CDR1 and CDR2: SGHKS and YYEKEE (reference sequence). The sequence was collected from a male donor in good health and CMV-seronegative. Sequenced: PBMCs. This sequence joins TRBV5-5 and TRBJ1-1, with 9 positions matching TRBD1. For the CDR3, the DNA is TGTGCCAGCAGCTCTGGATTGGGACAGGGCGGCACTGAAGCTTTCTTT. Its protein is CASSSGLGQGGTEAFF. The whole variable domain, filled in from reference TRBV5-5 and TRBJ1-1, reads DAGVTQSPTHLIKTRGQQVTLRCSPISGHKSVSWYQQVLGQGPQFIFQYYEKEERGRGNFPDRFSARQFPNYSSELNVNALLLGDSALYLCASSSGLGQGGTEAFFGQGTRLTVV.